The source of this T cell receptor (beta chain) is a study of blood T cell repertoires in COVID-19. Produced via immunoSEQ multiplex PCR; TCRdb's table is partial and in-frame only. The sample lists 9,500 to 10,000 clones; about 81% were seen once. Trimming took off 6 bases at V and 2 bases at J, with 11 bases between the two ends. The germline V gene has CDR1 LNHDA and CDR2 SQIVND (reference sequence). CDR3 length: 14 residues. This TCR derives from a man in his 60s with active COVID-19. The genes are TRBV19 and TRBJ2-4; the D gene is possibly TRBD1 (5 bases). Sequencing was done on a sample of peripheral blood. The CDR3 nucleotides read TGTGCCAGTAGAAAAGGGGAATCCAAAAACATTCAGTACTTC. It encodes CASRKGESKNIQYF.